This T cell receptor beta chain was retrieved from a study of blood T cell repertoires in COVID-19. Overall study: Acute and convalescent COVID-19 specimens originated in the United States, Italy and Spain.

In the original processing: Estimation of nucleated cell counts relied on the amplification of reference gene primers. Data came from immunoSEQ multiplex PCR; TCRdb stores just in-frame clones and leaves some out. V and J calls and clone size are as listed in that table; D and trimming were resolved from the DNA. The profile shows fewer than 50,000 clones, around four fifths of them singletons. This clone appeared a few times. This clonotype originated in a woman older than 75 with active or convalescent COVID-19. Material: peripheral blood.

The CDR3 region has the DNA TGCAGCGTCGGACTAGCGGGCTACGAGCAGTACTTC. It codes for CSVGLAGYEQYF. This chain joins TRBV29-1 and TRBJ2-7; 11 bases match TRBD2. The germline CDR1 and CDR2 sequences are SQVTM and ANQGSEA. The trim removed 6 bases at V and 3 bases at J, leaving 1 base unmatched. The CDR3 sequence is 12 residues long.